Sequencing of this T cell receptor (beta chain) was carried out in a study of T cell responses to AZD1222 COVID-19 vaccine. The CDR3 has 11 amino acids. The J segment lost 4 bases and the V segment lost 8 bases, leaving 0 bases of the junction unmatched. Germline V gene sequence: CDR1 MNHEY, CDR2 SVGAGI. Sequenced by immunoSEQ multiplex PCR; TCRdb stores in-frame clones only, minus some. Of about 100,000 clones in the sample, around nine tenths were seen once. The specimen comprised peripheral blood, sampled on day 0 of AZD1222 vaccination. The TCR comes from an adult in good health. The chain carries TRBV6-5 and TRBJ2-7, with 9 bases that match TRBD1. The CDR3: CASGTGYEQYF. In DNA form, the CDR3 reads TGTGCCAGCGGGACAGGGTACGAGCAGTACTTC.